This TCR beta chain was captured by sequencing in a study of T cell responses to AZD1222 COVID-19 vaccine. Some clones are missing from TCRdb's copy, which holds only in-frame ones; the method was immunoSEQ multiplex PCR. This sample yields roughly 120,000 clones, of which approximately 86% are seen a single time; just over 2.5% belongs to the top ten. With regard to this clone: The antigen remains unidentified.

Pooling of second doses given at about 4 or about 12 weeks was done. This CDR3 region has 18 residues. Overall study results and limits: Donors skewed white British and female; clonal diversity was possibly underestimated. Just a handful of people given AZD1222 tested seropositive at baseline. Researchers took repertoire samples only after the peak T cell response had come.

The chain combines TRBV21-1 with TRBJ1-5; the table gives TRBD1 as D, unverified against the DNA. TRBV21-1 is labeled a pseudogene. Specimen: peripheral blood, collected 28 days after the second AZD1222 dose. This sequence was found in an adult who received the AZD1222 COVID-19 vaccine. CDR3 sequence reads: CASSKVGTVRGGRQPQHF. The CDR3 DNA reads as TGTGCCAGCAGCAAAGTAGGGACAGTTAGGGGAGGTCGTCAGCCCCAGCATTTT.